The rows below give T cell receptor beta chains drawn from one sample of a study of cytomegalovirus exposure and HLA in healthy donors. Using immunoSEQ multiplex PCR, the repertoire was profiled, and TCRdb retains in-frame clones only, with some absent. The sample lists approximately 190,000 clones, around 90% seen once, with around 1% in the top ten. The specimen sequenced was PBMCs. The source is a boy between 2 and 10 years old in good health and CMV-seronegative. Both conserved end residues are part of each CDR3. The order of the fields is D gene, J gene, V gene, clone size, CDR3 protein, CDR3 DNA. The D gene is left open where the match is weak. Clone size is stated in some rows and not others, as once, few, many or a class when expanded.

>-|TRBJ2-7|TRBV6-6|-
CASSSRGSYEQYF
TGTGCCAGCAGTTCGCGAGGGAGCTACGAGCAGTACTTC
>-|TRBJ1-1|TRBV7-9|few
CASSLASRKVEAFF
TGTGCCAGCAGCTTAGCATCCAGGAAGGTTGAAGCTTTCTTT
>-|TRBJ1-2|TRBV19|-
CASSIREIDGYTF
TGTGCCAGTAGTATACGAGAAATCGATGGCTACACCTTC
>TRBD1|TRBJ1-2|TRBV7-2|-
CASSSYTGGRYGYTF
TGTGCCAGCAGCTCTTATACAGGGGGGAGGTATGGCTACACCTTC
>TRBD1|TRBJ2-7|TRBV5-4|-
CASSLPGQGFYEQYF
TGTGCCAGCAGTCTGCCGGGACAGGGGTTCTACGAGCAGTACTTC
>-|TRBJ2-2|TRBV28|-
CASGEGGTNTGELFF
TGTGCCAGTGGGGAGGGGGGCACCAACACCGGGGAGCTGTTTTTT
>-|TRBJ1-3|TRBV2|-
CASRYSGNTIYF
TGTGCCAGCAGATACTCTGGAAACACCATATATTTT
>TRBD1|TRBJ2-7|TRBV19|-
CASSPKGDRVYEQYF
TGTGCCAGTAGCCCGAAGGGGGACAGGGTCTACGAGCAGTACTTC
>TRBD1|TRBJ1-4|TRBV27|-
CASSIWTGSEKLFF
TGTGCCAGCAGTATATGGACAGGAAGCGAAAAACTGTTTTTT
>TRBD2|TRBJ2-3|TRBV9|-
CASSVVASGGFADTQYF
TGTGCCAGCAGCGTAGTGGCTAGCGGGGGTTTCGCAGATACGCAGTATTTT
>-|TRBJ1-2|TRBV27|-
CASRRDGDYGYTF
TGTGCCAGCAGGCGGGACGGAGACTATGGCTACACCTTC
>TRBD2|TRBJ2-5|TRBV7-9|-
CASRPGTSGTSAYQETQYF
TGTGCCAGCAGGCCAGGGACTAGCGGGACGTCAGCGTACCAAGAGACCCAGTACTTC
>-|TRBJ2-7|TRBV12-2|-
CASRPLVGQGASYEQYF
-
>-|TRBJ2-2|TRBV6-6|-
CASSSEVITNTGELFF
TGTGCCAGCAGTTCCGAGGTGATTACGAACACCGGGGAGCTGTTTTTT
>-|TRBJ1-5|TRBV7-9|-
CASSAKRQPQHF
TGTGCCAGCAGCGCTAAACGGCAGCCCCAGCATTTT
>-|TRBJ2-5|TRBV9|-
CASKSGTQYF
TGTGCCAGCAAGAGTGGGACCCAGTACTTC
>-|TRBJ2-7|TRBV19|-
CASSIKFQGSNYEQYF
TGTGCCAGTAGTATAAAGTTTCAGGGGAGCAACTACGAGCAGTACTTC
>TRBD1|TRBJ2-2|TRBV28|-
CASSRQGWYTGELFF
TGTGCCAGCAGCAGACAGGGTTGGTACACCGGGGAGCTGTTTTTT
>TRBD2|TRBJ2-2|TRBV27|-
CASSRGLGGELFF
TGTGCCAGCAGTCGCGGACTAGGCGGGGAGCTGTTTTTT
>TRBD1|TRBJ1-6|TRBV11-2|-
CASSHRDRANSPLHF
TGTGCCAGCAGCCACCGGGACAGGGCCAATTCACCCCTCCACTTT
>-|TRBJ1-1|TRBV19|-
CASSILPRSPTEAFF
TGTGCCAGTAGTATTCTTCCGAGATCCCCCACTGAAGCTTTCTTT
>-|TRBJ1-1|TRBV27|-
CASSFQGTNTEAFF
TGTGCCAGCAGTTTTCAGGGGACGAACACTGAAGCTTTCTTT
>-|TRBJ2-5|TRBV7-9|-
CASSSGGRGIVLETQYF
TGTGCCAGCAGCTCCGGAGGCAGGGGCATTGTCTTAGAGACCCAGTACTTC
>-|TRBJ1-1|TRBV7-2|-
CASSILTLGRGTEAFF
TGTGCCAGCAGCATTTTGACGTTGGGGCGGGGGACTGAAGCTTTCTTT
>-|TRBJ1-5|TRBV28|-
CASSPLVWGSSNQPQHF
TGTGCCAGCAGTCCGTTAGTTTGGGGCAGTTCAAATCAGCCCCAGCATTTT
>TRBD2|TRBJ2-3|TRBV27|-
CATSSGATQYF
TGTGCCACCTCCAGCGGGGCTACGCAGTATTTT
>TRBD1|TRBJ2-4|TRBV19|-
CASSSFRDSKNIQYF
TGTGCCAGTAGTTCCTTCCGGGACAGTAAAAACATTCAGTACTTC
>TRBD1|TRBJ2-7|TRBV5-6|-
CASSIGTVNEQYF
TGTGCCAGCAGTATCGGGACAGTAAACGAGCAGTACTTC
>-|TRBJ2-1|TRBV30|-
CAWSSTGTGVYNEQFF
TGTGCCTGGAGTTCGACAGGGACGGGGGTATACAATGAGCAGTTCTTC
>TRBD1|TRBJ2-3|TRBV15|-
CATSRSRGPGTDTQYF
TGTGCCACCAGCAGATCCAGGGGGCCCGGCACAGATACGCAGTATTTT
>TRBD1|TRBJ1-3|TRBV13|-
CASSMAGTVFSGNTIYF
TGTGCCAGCAGCATGGCCGGGACAGTTTTCTCTGGAAACACCATATATTTT
>-|TRBJ1-1|TRBV29-1|-
CSVENRLADTEAFF
TGCAGCGTTGAGAACAGGTTGGCGGACACTGAAGCTTTCTTT
>TRBD2|TRBJ2-3|TRBV2|-
CASSVMTSGSPDTQYF
TGTGCCAGCAGTGTAATGACTAGCGGGAGTCCAGATACGCAGTATTTT
>TRBD1|TRBJ1-1|TRBV11-1|-
CASSPPQGGNTEAFF
TGTGCCAGCAGCCCACCACAGGGGGGGAACACTGAAGCTTTCTTT
>TRBD2|TRBJ2-1|TRBV9|once
CASSSSGTRFEQFF
TGTGCCAGCAGCTCCTCCGGGACTAGATTTGAGCAGTTCTTC
>TRBD1|TRBJ1-3|TRBV5-5|-
CASSLTGGTGNTIYF
TGTGCCAGCAGCTTGACAGGGGGAACGGGAAACACCATATATTTT
>TRBD1|TRBJ1-5|TRBV7-8|-
CASSLGDRGNQPQHF
TGTGCCAGCAGCTTAGGGGACAGGGGCAATCAGCCCCAGCATTTT